Listed here is a single T cell receptor (beta chain). Its antigen is not identified. Relying on iRepertoire HTBI primers and Arm-PCR of CDR3 regions, the team built TCR beta libraries. Source study methods: Overall, samples carried around 60 TRBV and around 13 TRBJ segments. TCRdb processed the multiplex PCR reads anew with MiXCR; each CDR3 protein has one entry. For this entry, the V and J calls and clone size follow TCRdb and not the study's own pipeline. This table has around 460,000 distinct CDR3 sequences, about 20% appearing once. Time point here: persistent/refractory GD, antithyroid drugs over 5 years with positive TRAb. There was RNA extracted from PBMCs, and the TCR library was made from it. The data derive from a study of regulatory T cells in long-lasting Graves disease. About the research overall: Persistence in Graves' disease denoted antithyroid drug use beyond 5 years alongside positive TSH receptor antibodies.

Study-wide findings and caveats: TCR diversity in persistent Graves' patients was below that of newly diagnosed ones. The study found TRBV28, TRBJ1-2 and TRBJ2-5 favored in persistent disease.

The V gene's germline CDR1 is MGHRA and CDR2 YSYEKL. CDR3 length: 15 amino acids. V dropped 3 bases and J dropped 1; count of bases not matched to a gene: 1. Specimen: peripheral blood mononuclear cells (PBMCs), collected when the disease was refractory, from a patient treated with antithyroid drugs. This TCR derives from a female donor with Graves disease. The chain joins TRBV4-1 to TRBJ1-5, with 9 bases fitting TRBD1. CDR3 in DNA: TGCGCCAGCAGCCAGGGACAGGGAAGCAATCAGCCCCAGCATTTT. It specifies CASSQGQGSNQPQHF.